This T cell receptor beta chain derives from a study of early T cells in non-severe SARS-CoV-2 infection. Study in general: RNA in bulk from unsorted whole blood was sequenced, and chains were unpaired. Whole-study findings and limits: Anti-spike CD8 responses were favored by VDJdb matching, which missed private and CD4 specificities.

Between the trimmed V and J ends, which lost 4 bases and 6 bases, there was a span of 12 bases. The germline CDR1 and CDR2 sequences are SGHAT and FQNNGV. The CDR3 runs 13 residues. Individual cDNA molecules each received unique molecular identifiers attached to them. Via MiXCR, TCRdb re-called the 5' RACE reads, giving one row per CDR3 protein. The data contain approximately 77,000 distinct CDR3 sequences, roughly 4.7% of them singletons. This clonotype has a count of ten or more. No antigen is known for it. The specimen was whole blood, collected at baseline. The clonotype comes from an adult who was a healthcare worker with PCR-confirmed SARS-CoV-2 infection or an uninfected control (not recorded which). The chain carries TRBV11-2 and TRBJ1-2, with D tentatively TRBD1 (5 bases). The CDR3 is CASSSGRVNGYTF. As DNA, the CDR3 is TGTGCCAGCAGCTCAGGGAGGGTGAATGGCTACACCTTC.